This is a list of T cell receptor beta chains from one sample in a study of cytomegalovirus exposure and HLA in healthy donors. Generated by immunoSEQ multiplex PCR, the TCRdb table keeps only in-frame clones and is missing some. The data show tens of thousands of clones, roughly 67% seen once. Sequencing input: PBMCs. Receptors were obtained from a woman aged 50 to 60 in good health and CMV-seropositive. CDR3s include the opening cysteine and the closing phenylalanine or tryptophan. Each record gives: V gene, J gene, D gene, clone size, CDR3 DNA, CDR3 protein. A D gene is named only where the DNA matches it firmly. Size is omitted from some rows. Given values are once, few, many or a class for expanded clones.

TRBV30	TRBJ2-3	.	few	TGTGCCTGGAGTCGGGGTGAGGGGGTCACAGATACGCAGTATTTT	CAWSRGEGVTDTQYF
TRBV4-1	TRBJ2-7	.	.	TGCGCCAGCAGCCCAAGAGCGGATTCCTACGAGCAGTACTTC	CASSPRADSYEQYF
TRBV11-1	TRBJ2-7	TRBD1	many	TGTGCCAGCAGCCGGACAGGGGTGGGAGAGCAGTACTTC	CASSRTGVGEQYF
TRBV19	TRBJ2-3	TRBD2	.	TGTGCCAGTACCTCTATCGGGGGAGGGACAGATACGCAGTATTTT	CASTSIGGGTDTQYF
TRBV7-9	TRBJ2-1	.	.	TGTGCCAGCAGCTTAAAGGCGGGGGCGTACAATGAGCAGTTCTTC	CASSLKAGAYNEQFF
TRBV6-5	TRBJ2-7	TRBD2	once	TGTGCCAGCAGTTACTCCCTGACGGGGGGGTCCTACGAGCAGTACTTC	CASSYSLTGGSYEQYF
TRBV5-4	TRBJ1-1	.	.	TGTGCCAGCAGCCCGGGGGGTAGGTCGGGGAACACTGAAGCTTTCTTT	CASSPGGRSGNTEAFF
TRBV5-4	TRBJ2-7	TRBD1	.	TGTGCCAGCAGCCCAGGACAGGACAATTACGAGCAGTACTTC	CASSPGQDNYEQYF
TRBV2	TRBJ1-1	.	.	TGTGCCAGCAGTCTCGACAGGTCCATGAACACTGAAGCTTTCTTT	CASSLDRSMNTEAFF
TRBV7-3	TRBJ1-2	.	.	TGTGCCAGCAGCTTAGTACCGCGATCGGGAGGCTACACCTTC	CASSLVPRSGGYTF
TRBV9	TRBJ1-2	.	.	TGTGCCAGCAGCGTAGGCGATAGGGGCCTCTCGGGTGGCTACACCTTC	CASSVGDRGLSGGYTF
TRBV30	TRBJ2-1	.	.	TGTGCCTGGAGTTTAGGGGTGAGGAATGAGCAGTTCTTC	CAWSLGVRNEQFF
TRBV28	TRBJ1-2	.	.	TGTGCCAGCAGTCCAACAGGAGTCTATGGCTACACCTTC	CASSPTGVYGYTF
TRBV18	TRBJ1-2	TRBD1	.	TGTGCCAGCTCCCAAACTCCGACAGGGGAATACTATGGCTACACCTTC	CASSQTPTGEYYGYTF
TRBV7-8	TRBJ1-2	TRBD1	few	TGTGCCAGCAGCTCGACAGGGGGTGGCTATGGCTACACCTTC	CASSSTGGGYGYTF
TRBV5-1	TRBJ1-1	.	.	TGCGCCAGCAGCTTGAGGGGTTCTGACACTGAAGCTTTCTTT	CASSLRGSDTEAFF
TRBV27	TRBJ1-1	.	.	TGTGCCAGCAGTTTATTCGCGGGGGACACTGAAGCTTTCTTT	CASSLFAGDTEAFF
TRBV5-1	TRBJ2-5	.	.	TGCGCCAGCAGCGGAGGGGAAAAAGAGACCCAGTACTTC	CASSGGEKETQYF
TRBV5-6	TRBJ2-7	TRBD1	.	TGTGCCAGCAGCTTACAGGGGTCCCCCTACGAGCAGTACTTC	CASSLQGSPYEQYF
TRBV28	TRBJ1-5	.	.	TGTGCCAGCAGTTTAGGGCAGGGATGGGATCAGCCCCAGCATTTT	CASSLGQGWDQPQHF
TRBV6-5	TRBJ2-5	TRBD2	.	TGTGCCAGCAGTTACGGACTAGCGGGGGGGGAGACCCAGTACTTC	CASSYGLAGGETQYF
TRBV5-1	TRBJ1-2	.	.	TGCGCCAGCAGCTTGGATGACTTTAACTATGGCTACACCTTC	CASSLDDFNYGYTF
TRBV5-1	TRBJ2-5	TRBD1	few	TGCGCCAGCAGCTTAGTAGACAGGGGCGCTGAGACCCAGTACTTC	CASSLVDRGAETQYF
TRBV30	TRBJ2-7	.	.	TGTGCCTGGAGTGTAGGAGAGGGCTACGAGCAGTACTTC	CAWSVGEGYEQYF
TRBV7-8	TRBJ2-7	.	.	TGTGCCAGCAGCTTAGGCTCGGGAACCTACGAGCAGTACTTC	CASSLGSGTYEQYF
TRBV2	TRBJ2-3	TRBD2	once	TGTGCCAGCAGTCCCCGGACTAGCGGGGCAGATACGCAGTATTTT	CASSPRTSGADTQYF
TRBV6-5	TRBJ2-7	TRBD1	few	TGTGCCAGCAGTTACGGGGACAGCCACTACGAGCAGTACTTC	CASSYGDSHYEQYF
TRBV4-1	TRBJ2-3	TRBD2	.	TGCGCCAGCAGCCAAGAGGGACTAGCGGGGGGAGATACGCAGTATTTT	CASSQEGLAGGDTQYF
TRBV27	TRBJ2-3	.	.	TGTGCCAGCAGTTTGGCTAGCCTAGCACAAGGGGGAGATACGCAGTATTTT	CASSLASLAQGGDTQYF
TRBV28	TRBJ2-1	.	.	TGTGCCAGCAGCCGGCCGGAGATGTACAATGAGCAGTTCTTC	CASSRPEMYNEQFF
TRBV28	TRBJ1-4	TRBD1	.	TGTGCCAGCAGTTCGGGACAGGGTTACGAAAAACTGTTTTTT	CASSSGQGYEKLFF
TRBV6-1	TRBJ2-7	TRBD1	.	TGTGCCAGCACCTACAGGGGTATCGAGCAGTACTTC	CASTYRGIEQYF
TRBV20-1	TRBJ1-3	.	.	TGCAGTGCTCCCCGGGGAAACACCATATATTTT	CSAPRGNTIYF
TRBV4-2	TRBJ1-2	TRBD1	.	TGTGCCGGCAGCCAAGATGGGAGCCAAGGACAGGGGGCCTATGGCTACACCTTC	CAGSQDGSQGQGAYGYTF
TRBV29-1	TRBJ2-6	.	.	TGCAGCGTTGCAGGGCACCCCTCCTCTGGGGCCAACGTCCTGACTTTC	CSVAGHPSSGANVLTF
TRBV5-6	TRBJ1-2	.	.	TGTGCCAGTACCCCCTTCGGGGGGTCCTATGGCTACACCTTC	CASTPFGGSYGYTF
TRBV25-1	TRBJ1-5	.	.	TGTGCCAGCAGTGAATCCGGGGGGAAGAATCAGCCCCAGCATTTT	CASSESGGKNQPQHF
TRBV5-4	TRBJ2-2	TRBD2	few	TGTGCCAGCGGAATTAATAGGGGAGGGGCAGGCACCGGGGAGCTGTTTTTT	CASGINRGGAGTGELFF
TRBV2	TRBJ2-2	TRBD2	.	TGTGCCAGCACGGGGGGGCCCCCCGCCGGGGAGCTGTTTTTT	CASTGGPPAGELFF
TRBV10-3	TRBJ1-6	TRBD1	.	TGTGCCATCAGTGAGTCCGGGGACAGGGATCTCCACTTT	CAISESGDRDLHF
TRBV27	TRBJ2-1	TRBD2	once	TGTGCCAGCAGCTCCCTAGCGGGGATCTACAATGAGCAGTTCTTC	CASSSLAGIYNEQFF
TRBV5-1	TRBJ1-5	.	once	TGCGCCAGCAGCTTTAAAGGGGGTGATCAGCCCCAGCATTTT	CASSFKGGDQPQHF
TRBV15	TRBJ1-1	.	.	TGTGCCACCAGCAGAGATAATGCGATTACGGGGTTTGGCACTGAAGCTTTCTTT	CATSRDNAITGFGTEAFF
TRBV6-5	TRBJ2-7	.	.	TGTGCCAGCAGTTACGGCGGGGGCACGGACGAGCAGTACTTC	CASSYGGGTDEQYF
TRBV18	TRBJ1-6	TRBD1	few	TGTGCCAGCTCGTCCGGACAGGGATGGAATTCACCCCTCCACTTT	CASSSGQGWNSPLHF
TRBV11-3	TRBJ1-3	.	.	TGTGCCAGCAGCGCGAGGGGGGGAAACACCATATATTTT	CASSARGGNTIYF
TRBV2	TRBJ2-5	TRBD2	few	TGTGCCAGCAGTGAGGCAGCGGGGGCGGAGGGAGAGACCCAGTACTTC	CASSEAAGAEGETQYF
TRBV9	TRBJ2-5	TRBD2	.	TGTGCCAGCAGCGTAGGACGCGGGGGGGCTGAGGAGACCCAGTACTTC	CASSVGRGGAEETQYF
TRBV11-1	TRBJ2-7	.	.	TGTGCCAGCAGCTTAGGGCTAAGAGGGTCCTACGAGCAGTACTTC	CASSLGLRGSYEQYF
TRBV5-6	TRBJ1-1	TRBD1	.	TGTGCCAGCAGCCGACCGGGACAGGGGTGGACTGAAGCTTTCTTT	CASSRPGQGWTEAFF
TRBV10-3	TRBJ2-2	TRBD2	.	TGTGCCATCACCCGGGGGGACACCGGGGAGCTGTTTTTT	CAITRGDTGELFF
TRBV6-1	TRBJ1-2	.	.	TGTGCCAGCAGTGAAGGGGGAGACTATGGCTACACCTTC	CASSEGGDYGYTF
TRBV5-4	TRBJ1-2	.	.	TGTGCCAGCAGCTTGGGACTACAAGGTGCTAACTATGGCTACACCTTC	CASSLGLQGANYGYTF
TRBV5-3	TRBJ2-5	TRBD2	.	TGTGCCAGAAGCTTGGGGCGGGGGGAACAAGAGACCCAGTACTTC	CARSLGRGEQETQYF
TRBV28	TRBJ1-2	TRBD1	few	TGTGCCAGCAGTTTAACAGGGGGTCCCTATGGCTACACCTTC	CASSLTGGPYGYTF
TRBV5-5	TRBJ1-2	.	.	TGTGCCAGCAGCCTCTGGACAGATTATGGCTACACCTTC	CASSLWTDYGYTF
TRBV6-1	TRBJ1-1	.	.	TGTGCCAGCAGTGGGACACCAGACACTGAAGCTTTCTTT	CASSGTPDTEAFF
TRBV7-8	TRBJ1-6	TRBD1	once	TGTGCCAGCAGCCAGGGAGGACAGGGAGCGTCTTCACCCCTCCACTTT	CASSQGGQGASSPLHF